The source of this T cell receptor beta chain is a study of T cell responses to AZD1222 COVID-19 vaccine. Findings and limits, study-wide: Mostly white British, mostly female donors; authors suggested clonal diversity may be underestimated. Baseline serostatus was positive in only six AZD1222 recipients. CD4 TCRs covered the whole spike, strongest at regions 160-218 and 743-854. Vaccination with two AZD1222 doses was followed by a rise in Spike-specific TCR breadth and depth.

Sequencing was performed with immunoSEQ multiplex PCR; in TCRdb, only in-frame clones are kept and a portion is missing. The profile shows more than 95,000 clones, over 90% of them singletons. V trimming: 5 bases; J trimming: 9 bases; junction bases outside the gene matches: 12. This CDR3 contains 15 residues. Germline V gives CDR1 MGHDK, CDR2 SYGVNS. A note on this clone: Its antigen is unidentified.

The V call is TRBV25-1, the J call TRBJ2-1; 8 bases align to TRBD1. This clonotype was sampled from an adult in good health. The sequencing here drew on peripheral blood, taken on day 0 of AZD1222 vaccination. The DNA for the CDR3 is TGTGCCAGCAGTTTCGTGTCAGGGGGCTATGGTGAGCAGTTCTTC. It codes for CASSFVSGGYGEQFF.